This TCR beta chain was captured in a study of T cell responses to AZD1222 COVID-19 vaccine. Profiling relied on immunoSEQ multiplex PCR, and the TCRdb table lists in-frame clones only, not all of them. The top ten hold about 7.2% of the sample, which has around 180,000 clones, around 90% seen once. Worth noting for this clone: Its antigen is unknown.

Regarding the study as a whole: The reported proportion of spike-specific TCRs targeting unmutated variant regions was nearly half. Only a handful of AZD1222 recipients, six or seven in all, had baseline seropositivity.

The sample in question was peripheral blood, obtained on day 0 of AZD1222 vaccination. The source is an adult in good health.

CDR3 sequence (DNA): TGTGCCAGCAGCCGTTTGGGACAGGGGGGCTCCTACGAGCAGTACTTC. Residues: CASSRLGQGGSYEQYF. This chain joins TRBV6-6 and TRBJ2-7; 11 bases match TRBD1. The CDR3 spans 16 residues. Trimming cost V 6 bases and J 0 bases; bases outside gene matches: 7. The germline CDR1 and CDR2 sequences are MNHNY and SVGAGI (reference sequence).